These T cell receptor beta chains were read from a single sample in a study of CD8 T cells in Susac syndrome. TCRdb used MiXCR to reprocess the immunoSEQ multiplex PCR reads, holding one entry per CDR3 protein. The repertoire has 150,000 to 160,000 distinct CDR3 sequences, around 95% of them found once; the top ten carry 0.15%. Sequencing was carried out using CD8+ T cells from PBMCs. The receptors were sampled from a human donor with multiple sclerosis. The CDR3 runs from the conserved cysteine through the conserved F or W. A D gene is named only where the DNA matches it firmly. Clone size is not always given. Where it is, it says once, few, many or a class for expanded clones.

clone_size: .
v_call: TRBV27
d_call: .
j_call: TRBJ1-2
cdr3_nt: TGTGCCAGCAGTTTAGAGGAAGGGGCCCTAAACTATGGCTACACCTTC
cdr3_aa: CASSLEEGALNYGYTF

clone_size: .
v_call: TRBV29-1
d_call: .
j_call: TRBJ2-1
cdr3_nt: TGCAGCGTCGTACTTGGGGGGTACAATGAGCAGTTCTTC
cdr3_aa: CSVVLGGYNEQFF

clone_size: .
v_call: TRBV7-9
d_call: TRBD2
j_call: TRBJ2-7
cdr3_nt: TGTGCCAGTAGAGCGGGGGCGAGCTCCTACGAGCAGTACTTC
cdr3_aa: CASRAGASSYEQYF

clone_size: .
v_call: TRBV29-1
d_call: .
j_call: TRBJ2-2
cdr3_nt: TGCAGCGTTGTGGTCGCCGGGGAGCTGTTTTTT
cdr3_aa: CSVVVAGELFF

clone_size: .
v_call: TRBV4-1
d_call: .
j_call: TRBJ1-1
cdr3_nt: TGCGCCAGCAGCCAAGGGGATGTACATCCAGCCGCTGAAGCTTTCTTT
cdr3_aa: CASSQGDVHPAAEAFF

clone_size: .
v_call: TRBV7-2
d_call: .
j_call: TRBJ2-6
cdr3_nt: TGTGCCAGCAGCTTAGAACTACATCCGAGCTCTGGGGCCAACGTCCTGACTTTC
cdr3_aa: CASSLELHPSSGANVLTF

clone_size: .
v_call: TRBV9
d_call: TRBD1
j_call: TRBJ2-2
cdr3_nt: TGTGCCAGCAGCGCACAGGGGGTGCCCGGGGAGCTGTTTTTT
cdr3_aa: CASSAQGVPGELFF

clone_size: few
v_call: TRBV7-9
d_call: .
j_call: TRBJ1-1
cdr3_nt: TGTGCCAGCAGCACCCGGACGGGAAACACTGAAGCTTTCTTT
cdr3_aa: CASSTRTGNTEAFF

clone_size: once
v_call: TRBV5-1
d_call: .
j_call: TRBJ2-3
cdr3_nt: TGCGCCAGCAGCTTGTGGGCTTTCACAGATACGCAGTATTTT
cdr3_aa: CASSLWAFTDTQYF

clone_size: .
v_call: TRBV27
d_call: .
j_call: TRBJ2-6
cdr3_nt: TGTGCCAGCAGTCCGCGGGACAGAGTCTCTGGGGCCAACGTCCTGACTTTC
cdr3_aa: CASSPRDRVSGANVLTF

clone_size: once
v_call: TRBV25-1
d_call: .
j_call: TRBJ1-1
cdr3_nt: TGTGCCAGCAGTGAGGGCGGGGGGAGGTTGTACACTGAAGCTTTCTTT
cdr3_aa: CASSEGGGRLYTEAFF

clone_size: .
v_call: TRBV21-1
d_call: .
j_call: TRBJ2-3
cdr3_nt: TGTGCCAGCAGTTGTGCTAGCGGGGGTGATACGCAGTATTTT
cdr3_aa: CASSCASGGDTQYF

clone_size: .
v_call: TRBV29-1
d_call: TRBD1
j_call: TRBJ2-1
cdr3_nt: TGCAGCGCGTTCGGGACAGGGAATGAGCAGTTCTTC
cdr3_aa: CSAFGTGNEQFF

clone_size: .
v_call: TRBV20-1
d_call: TRBD1
j_call: TRBJ1-1
cdr3_nt: TGCAGTGCTAGGTCTGGACAGGGGTACACTGAAGCTTTCTTT
cdr3_aa: CSARSGQGYTEAFF

clone_size: .
v_call: TRBV27
d_call: TRBD1
j_call: TRBJ1-1
cdr3_nt: TGTGCCAGCAGACTAGGGGGACAGGGGAGACCTGAAGCTTTCTTT
cdr3_aa: CASRLGGQGRPEAFF

clone_size: .
v_call: TRBV23-1
d_call: .
j_call: TRBJ1-1
cdr3_nt: TGCGCCAGCAGTCACCCGCCGACAGGTCCAGGGTTGGTGAACACTGAAGCTTTCTTT
cdr3_aa: CASSHPPTGPGLVNTEAFF

clone_size: .
v_call: TRBV29-1
d_call: .
j_call: TRBJ1-1
cdr3_nt: TGCAGCGCCGAAGGCTTTCACGACTCCGGGGGCACTGAAGCTTTCTTT
cdr3_aa: CSAEGFHDSGGTEAFF

clone_size: .
v_call: TRBV2
d_call: .
j_call: TRBJ2-1
cdr3_nt: TGTGCCAGCGTCGGGGGGACAGGGAGAAGCGGGAGAGCCTACAATGAGCAGTTCTTC
cdr3_aa: CASVGGTGRSGRAYNEQFF

clone_size: once
v_call: TRBV3-1
d_call: .
j_call: TRBJ2-5
cdr3_nt: TGTGCCAGCAGCCCGCCCGTGACGGCCCATGAGACCCAGTACTTC
cdr3_aa: CASSPPVTAHETQYF

clone_size: once
v_call: TRBV29-1
d_call: .
j_call: TRBJ1-1
cdr3_nt: TGCAGCGTTGAGCGGCGGGGGGGCACTGAAGCTTTCTTT
cdr3_aa: CSVERRGGTEAFF

clone_size: .
v_call: TRBV6-1
d_call: .
j_call: TRBJ2-1
cdr3_nt: TGTGCCAGCAGCCCCGAGAGGGCCAGATTCTCCTACAATGAGCAGTTCTTC
cdr3_aa: CASSPERARFSYNEQFF

clone_size: .
v_call: TRBV3-1
d_call: .
j_call: TRBJ2-2
cdr3_nt: TGTGCCAGCAGTGACGGGGAGCTGTTTTTT
cdr3_aa: CASSDGELFF

clone_size: .
v_call: TRBV28
d_call: .
j_call: TRBJ2-7
cdr3_nt: TGTGCCAGTTCAACAGGGCGGGGGAGAGACGAGCAGTACTTC
cdr3_aa: CASSTGRGRDEQYF

clone_size: .
v_call: TRBV29-1
d_call: .
j_call: TRBJ1-2
cdr3_nt: TGCAGCGTTGAAGAGGGGGTCGACTATGGCTACACCTTC
cdr3_aa: CSVEEGVDYGYTF

clone_size: .
v_call: TRBV30
d_call: TRBD1
j_call: TRBJ2-3
cdr3_nt: TGTGCCTGGAGTGTGACAGGGGCTATCGCAGATACGCAGTATTTT
cdr3_aa: CAWSVTGAIADTQYF

clone_size: .
v_call: TRBV25-1
d_call: .
j_call: TRBJ2-1
cdr3_nt: TGTGCCAGTCAAATCTACAATGAGCAGTTCTTC
cdr3_aa: CASQIYNEQFF

clone_size: .
v_call: TRBV3-1
d_call: .
j_call: TRBJ2-1
cdr3_nt: TGTGCCAGCAGCCAAGACGGCAGATCCTCCTACAATGAGCAGTTCTTC
cdr3_aa: CASSQDGRSSYNEQFF

clone_size: once
v_call: TRBV5-8
d_call: TRBD2
j_call: TRBJ2-4
cdr3_nt: TGTGCCAGCAGCAACGAGCAGCGGGATCTAAACATTCAGTACTTC
cdr3_aa: CASSNEQRDLNIQYF

clone_size: .
v_call: TRBV5-1
d_call: TRBD1
j_call: TRBJ1-1
cdr3_nt: TGCGCCAGCACCATTACAGGGGTGGGGAACACTGAAGCTTTCTTT
cdr3_aa: CASTITGVGNTEAFF